This TCR beta chain is from a study of blood T cell repertoires in COVID-19. Study-level background: Nucleic acid was either cDNA or gDNA, and it came from T cells, B-cell-depleted T cells, or PBMCs.

Sequencing was performed with immunoSEQ multiplex PCR; in TCRdb, only in-frame clones are kept and a portion is missing. The table records about 200,000 clones, around 91% of them present only once. The CDR3 sequence is 17 residues long. This clonotype was obtained from a woman in her thirties or forties with acute or convalescent COVID-19. Sequenced material: peripheral blood. The chain combines TRBV21-1 with TRBJ2-7; TRBD2, as called in the table, went unchecked against the DNA. TRBV21-1 is a recognized pseudogene. CDR3 nucleotide sequence: TGTGCCAGCAGCAAAGGGGCATGGACTAGCGGGGAGCGGGAGCAGTACGTC. As protein: CASSKGAWTSGEREQYV.